Below, 2 T cell receptor beta chains from the same sample are listed, as sequenced in a study of patients and donors after allogeneic stem cell transplantation. TCRdb reanalysed the RT-PCR reads using MiXCR and keeps one entry per CDR3 protein. In the table there are more than 850,000 distinct CDR3 sequences, over 15% of which are singletons. Source material: blood, either unsorted or a sorted T cell fraction (not recorded which). Receptor source: a human donor who was either an allogeneic HSCT recipient or a stem cell or donor lymphocyte infusion donor (not recorded which). It is not recorded whose cells these are; they may come from a transplant donor.

This chain connects TRBV21-1 to TRBJ2-1; the table gives TRBD2 as D, unverified against the DNA. TRBV21-1 is a documented pseudogene. The CDR3 has 16 amino acids. CDR3: CASGLVSTEAHNEQFF. The CDR3 DNA sequence: TGTGCCAGCGGACTAGTCAGCACCGAGGCCCACAATGAGCAGTTCTTC.

J is TRBJ2-1 and V is TRBV5-1, with TRBD2 matching over 12 bases. Germline V gives CDR1 SGHRS, CDR2 YFSETQ. This CDR3 is built from 14 residues. Losses at the gene ends were 7 bases for V and 4 bases for J; bases not matched to a gene: 3. The CDR3 loop is CASRLAGEYNEQFF. As DNA, the CDR3 is TGCGCCAGCCGACTAGCGGGAGAATACAATGAGCAGTTCTTC.